These 2 T cell receptor beta chains originate from one sample sequenced in a study of cytomegalovirus exposure and HLA in healthy donors. This PCR relied on a set of 60 Vbeta primers and 13 Jbeta primers. The data were produced by immunoSEQ multiplex PCR, yet TCRdb's version contains in-frame clones alone and is incomplete. The sample has more than 95,000 clones; around 80% are singletons. Sequencing was performed on PBMCs. The receptors here all came from a woman younger than 30 in good health and CMV-seropositive.

The rearrangement links TRBV5-6 to TRBJ1-5; a weak D match, TRBD1 (5 bases). V lost 4 bases and J lost 5, with 10 bases in between. CDR3 length: 13 residues. The germline V gene encodes CDR1 SGHDT and CDR2 YYEEEE. For the CDR3, the DNA is TGTGCCAGCAGCCCAGACAGAGATCAGCCCCAGCATTTT. It specifies CASSPDRDQPQHF. Complete variable domain (other parts from reference TRBV5-6 and TRBJ1-5): DAGVTQSPTHLIKTRGQQVTLRCSPKSGHDTVSWYQQALGQGPQFIFQYYEEEERQRGNFPDRFSGHQFPNYSSELNVNALLLGDSALYLCASSPDRDQPQHFGDGTRLSIL.

The table lists this clone with a count of one. V is TRBV4-1 and J is TRBJ1-1, with TRBD1 matching over 7 bases. Germline V gives CDR1 MGHRA, CDR2 YSYEKL. This CDR3 region has 15 residues. V was clipped by 4 bases and J by 1 base; unmatched bases: 6. The CDR3 bases are TGCGCCAGCAGCCTTGAGGGGGCTGAGAACACTGAAGCTTTCTTT. Residues: CASSLEGAENTEAFF.